The table lists the clone carrying this TCR beta chain with a few counts. Its target is not known. Ophthalmopathy cases met thresholds of Clinical Activity Score at least 3, NOSPECS grade at least 4 and duration under 3 months. A patient was excluded if there was uncontrolled infection, other autoimmune disease, pregnancy or lactation. The V segment lost 9 bases and the J segment 0 bases; nucleotides outside the gene matches: 17. There are 18 residues in the CDR3. CDR1 and CDR2 (germline): KGHDR, SFDVKD. This entry is derived from a study of T cells in Graves' hyperthyroidism and ophthalmopathy. Study-level results: Ophthalmopathy was distinguished from stable hyperthyroidism by 13 V-J signatures.

Template material for amplifying TCR beta CDR3 regions consisted of RNA transcripts. The HTBI primer set served for first-round RT-PCR of the TCR CDR3. TCRdb reprocessed the multiplex PCR reads via MiXCR and lists one record per CDR3 protein. This sample carries approximately 600,000 distinct CDR3 sequences, less than 25% of them seen once, and the ten largest clones take 34%. This chain connects TRBV24-1 to TRBJ2-3; 7 positions agree with TRBD1. The receptor was derived from a man younger than 40 with Graves' ophthalmopathy. Sequenced: blood. The CDR3 region is CATSSSTGPLSSTDTQYF. CDR3 sequence (DNA): TGTGCCACCTCCTCCTCGACAGGGCCTCTGAGTAGCACAGATACGCAGTATTTT.